These 18 T cell receptor beta chains came from one sample sequenced in a study of OX40 agonist ivuxolimab in advanced cancers. Clones were sequenced by immunoSEQ multiplex PCR, and TCRdb holds only the in-frame ones, with some missing. Of about 26,000 clones detected, roughly 80% appear once; the ten largest clones hold around 12%. Source: CD4+ or CD8+ T cells sorted from blood, taken in a trial of the OX40 agonist ivuxolimab. The receptor set was obtained from an adult with an advanced solid tumor such as melanoma, head and neck, liver or kidney cancer.

The rearrangement uses TRBV6-1 and TRBJ1-5; D is unresolved. This CDR3 has 13 residues. Germline loops: CDR1 MNHNS, CDR2 SASEGT. Deletions cut 6 bases from V and 5 bases from J, with 11 bases between. As DNA, the CDR3 is TGTGCCAGCAGCCCCCTTGCGTATCAGCCCCAGCATTTT. This codes for CASSPLAYQPQHF.

The V and J genes are TRBV4-2 and TRBJ2-2; TRBD1 aligns across 8 bases. This CDR3 is 16 amino acids long. Germline CDR1 LGHNA, CDR2 YNFKEQ. The ends lost 0 bases at V and 8 bases at J; junction bases unmatched: 8. For the CDR3, the DNA is TGTGCCAGCAGCCAAGATTCAGGGGGCCGGTCTGGGGAGCTGTTTTTT. Translation gives CASSQDSGGRSGELFF.

The chain couples TRBV29-1 to TRBJ2-1; D might be TRBD2 (5 bases). Germline V CDR1 and CDR2: SQVTM, ANQGSEA. The CDR3 has 16 residues. The V end lost 4 bases, the J end lost 1 base, and 17 bases lay between the germline ends. In nucleotides, the CDR3 is TGCAGCGTTGTACTTTTGGCCACGGGGTCCTACAATGAGCAGTTCTTC. Its protein is CSVVLLATGSYNEQFF.

The chain is built from TRBV5-1 and TRBJ2-2, with 10 nucleotides matching TRBD1. Germline CDR1 SGHRS, CDR2 YFSETQ. Germline trimming cut 4 bases from V and 1 base from J; bases unmatched to any gene: 4. The CDR3 is made up of 16 amino acids. In nucleotides, the CDR3 is TGCGCCAGCAGCCCAAGGACAGGGGGGAACACCGGGGAGCTGTTTTTT. This sequence encodes CASSPRTGGNTGELFF.

The CDR3 DNA reads as TGTGCCAGCAGACTAGCGGGGGAACAAGAGACCCAGTACTTC. Its translation: CASRLAGEQETQYF. The J gene is TRBJ2-5, the V gene TRBV2; 11 positions match TRBD2. J was trimmed by 2 bases and V by 6 bases; bases with no gene match: 2. This CDR3 has 14 residues. CDR1 and CDR2 from the germline V gene are SNHLY and FYNNEI.

The rearrangement links TRBV7-2 to TRBJ2-7, with D maybe TRBD2 (7 bases). Germline-derived CDR1 and CDR2 are SGHTA and FQGNSA. CDR3 length equals 15 residues. V shed 4 bases and J shed 0 bases, with 13 bases lying between them. CDR3 amino acids: CASSSGGGPSYEQYF. The CDR3 bases are TGTGCCAGCAGCTCGGGGGGCGGACCCTCCTACGAGCAGTACTTC.

This clone was seen a single time. This chain links TRBV5-1 with TRBJ1-1, with 9 bases lining up with TRBD1. This CDR3 region has 14 residues. Germline loops: CDR1 SGHRS, CDR2 YFSETQ. Trimming at V came to 1 base and at J to 5 bases, leaving 3 bases not matched to a gene. CDR3 DNA: TGCGCCAGCAGCTTGACAGGGGGCGAGACTGAAGCTTTCTTT. The encoded protein is CASSLTGGETEAFF.

The rearrangement joins TRBV5-1 to TRBJ1-1; TRBD1 aligns across 8 bases. The V segment lost 10 bases and the J segment 3 bases; nucleotides outside the gene matches: 8. Germline V gene sequence: CDR1 SGHRS, CDR2 YFSETQ. There are 13 residues in the CDR3. The CDR3 reads CAGRQGLDTEAFF. Here the CDR3 DNA reads TGCGCCGGCCGACAGGGGTTGGACACTGAAGCTTTCTTT.

CDR3 residues: CASSGSPQGASLIGNQPQHF. The CDR3 DNA reads as TGTGCCAGCAGCGGATCCCCACAGGGGGCATCGTTAATAGGCAATCAGCCCCAGCATTTT. The chain has TRBV7-6 and TRBJ1-5; 9 positions match TRBD1. The trim removed 5 bases at V and 2 bases at J, leaving 19 bases unmatched. There are 20 residues in the CDR3. Germline V CDR1 and CDR2: SGHVS, FNYEAQ.

V is TRBV11-1 and J is TRBJ1-2, with D perhaps TRBD1 (5 bases). Trimming took off 7 bases at V and 4 bases at J, with 19 bases between the two ends. Germline V gene lookup returns CDR1 SGHAT and CDR2 FQDESV (reference sequence). The CDR3 contains 15 residues. The CDR3 DNA follows: TGTGCCAGCAAGCCGGATTGGGGGGATTCCTATGGCTACACCTTC. This gives the protein CASKPDWGDSYGYTF.

This rearrangement joins TRBV7-3 to TRBJ2-7; D could derive from TRBD1 or TRBD2 (6 bases each). V dropped 5 bases and J dropped 0 bases, with 14 bases sitting between them. The germline gives CDR1 SGHTA, CDR2 FQGTGA. CDR3 length: 15 amino acids. This CDR3 reads CASSQYGGRSYEQYF. CDR3 nucleotide sequence: TGTGCCAGCAGCCAGTACGGGGGCCGCTCCTACGAGCAGTACTTC.

J is TRBJ2-1 and V is TRBV5-1; a possible D gene is TRBD1 (6 bases). The CDR3 length is 15 residues. The ends were cut back, 3 bases at V and 6 bases at J, with 16 bases in the middle. Germline V lookup: CDR1 SGHRS, CDR2 YFSETQ. The CDR3 DNA reads TGCGCCAGCAGCTCAACAGGGACGGTGTTCAATGAGCAGTTCTTC. Translated: CASSSTGTVFNEQFF.

This clone was seen once. This rearrangement joins TRBV4-1 to TRBJ1-1; the match to TRBD1 covers 9 bases. This CDR3 has 14 residues. CDR1 MGHRA and CDR2 YSYEKL come from the germline V gene. With 4 bases clipped from V and 1 base from J, the junction kept 1 base outside the gene matches. The DNA of the CDR3 is TGCGCCAGCAGCCGGACAGGGGAGAACACTGAAGCTTTCTTT. Residues: CASSRTGENTEAFF.

The V and J genes are TRBV7-9 and TRBJ1-2; 8 bases fit TRBD1. Trimming cost V 3 bases and J 5 bases; bases outside gene matches: 5. The CDR3 length is 14 residues. Germline CDR1 reads SEHNR; CDR2 reads FQNEAQ (reference sequence). The CDR3: CASSFQGAFYGYTF. Here the CDR3 DNA reads TGTGCCAGCAGCTTCCAGGGGGCCTTTTATGGCTACACCTTC.

The sample holds a few counts of this clone. This chain links TRBV28 with TRBJ1-1; TRBD1 aligns across 7 bases. The CDR3 is made up of 15 amino acids. Germline V gives CDR1 MDHEN, CDR2 SYDVKM. The V and J ends lost 2 bases and 2 bases, in that order; junction bases with no gene match: 5. The CDR3 spells CASSLVGQYNTEAFF. The CDR3 DNA sequence: TGTGCCAGCAGTTTAGTGGGACAGTACAACACTGAAGCTTTCTTT.

This clone was seen once. The chain recombines TRBV6-5 with TRBJ1-2; no firm D call. Germline V gives CDR1 MNHEY, CDR2 SVGAGI. The CDR3 loop spans 15 amino acids. Trimming cost V 5 bases and J 5 bases, with 18 bases left between them. Here the CDR3 reads CASSPPPAGSYGYTF. The CDR3 nucleotides read TGTGCCAGCAGTCCCCCTCCGGCGGGGTCATATGGCTACACCTTC.

V usage is TRBV11-2 and J usage is TRBJ2-6; TRBD2 is a possible D gene (5 bases). Trimming pared 5 bases from V and 1 base from J, leaving 15 bases between. The CDR3 covers 17 residues. Germline CDR1 and CDR2: SGHAT and FQNNGV. For the CDR3, the DNA is TGTGCCAGCAGCCTAGGCCCCCGGGGTTCTGGGGCCAACGTCCTGACTTTC. Amino acids: CASSLGPRGSGANVLTF. Full variable domain (missing parts from reference TRBV11-2 and TRBJ2-6): EAGVAQSPRYKIIEKRQSVAFWCNPISGHATLYWYQQILGQGPKLLIQFQNNGVVDDSQLPKDRFSAERLKGVDSTLKIQPAKLEDSAVYLCASSLGPRGSGANVLTFGAGSRLTVL.

The chain recombines TRBV5-6 with TRBJ2-3; 8 bases agree with TRBD1. This CDR3 is built from 17 residues. Per the germline V gene, CDR1 is SGHDT and CDR2 is YYEEEE. The junction had 11 bases not matched to a gene; V was cut back by 1 base and J by 4 bases. The CDR3 sequence: CASSLKYTGGYADTQYF. Here the CDR3 DNA reads TGTGCCAGCAGCTTGAAGTACACAGGGGGGTATGCAGATACGCAGTATTTT.